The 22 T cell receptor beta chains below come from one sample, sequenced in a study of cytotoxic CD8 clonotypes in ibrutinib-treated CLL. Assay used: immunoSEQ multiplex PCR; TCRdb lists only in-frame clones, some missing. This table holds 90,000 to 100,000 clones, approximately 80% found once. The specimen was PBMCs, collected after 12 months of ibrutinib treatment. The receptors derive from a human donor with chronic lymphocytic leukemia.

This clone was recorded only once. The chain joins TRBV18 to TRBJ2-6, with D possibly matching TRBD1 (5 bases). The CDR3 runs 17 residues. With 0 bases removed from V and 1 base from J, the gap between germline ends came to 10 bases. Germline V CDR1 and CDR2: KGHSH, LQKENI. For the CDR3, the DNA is TGTGCCAGCTCACCACCTGGGGCGGAATCTGGGGCCAACGTCCTGACTTTC. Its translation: CASSPPGAESGANVLTF.

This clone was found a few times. The CDR3 here is CASSTSSQPQHF. The CDR3 DNA reads TGTGCCAGCAGCACGAGTAGTCAGCCCCAGCATTTT. V and J are TRBV21-1 and TRBJ1-5. TRBV21-1 is a pseudogene. This CDR3 comprises 12 residues.

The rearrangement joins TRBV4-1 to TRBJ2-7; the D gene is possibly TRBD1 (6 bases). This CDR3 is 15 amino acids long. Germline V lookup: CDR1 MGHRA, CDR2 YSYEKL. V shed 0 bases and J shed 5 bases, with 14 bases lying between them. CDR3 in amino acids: CASSQDLGARNEQYF. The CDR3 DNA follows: TGCGCCAGCAGCCAAGATTTGGGGGCCCGTAACGAGCAGTACTTC.

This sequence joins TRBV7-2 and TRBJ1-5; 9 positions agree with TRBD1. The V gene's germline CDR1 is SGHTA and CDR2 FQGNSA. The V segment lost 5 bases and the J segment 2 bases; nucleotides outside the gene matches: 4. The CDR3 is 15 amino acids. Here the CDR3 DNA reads TGTGCCAGCAGCCAGGGACAGGGTGGCAATCAGCCCCAGCATTTT. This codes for CASSQGQGGNQPQHF. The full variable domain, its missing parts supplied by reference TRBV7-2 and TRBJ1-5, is GAGVSQSPSNKVTEKGKDVELRCDPISGHTALYWYRQSLGQGLEFLIYFQGNSAPDKSGLPSDRFSAERTGGSVSTLTIQRTQQEDSAVYLCASSQGQGGNQPQHFGDGTRLSIL.

CDR3 sequence: CASSSRGGLSLHF. The CDR3 nucleotides read TGTGCCAGCAGTTCCCGGGGGGGGCTATCCCTCCACTTT. The chain joins TRBV27 to TRBJ1-6, with D perhaps TRBD1 (6 bases). The CDR3 runs 13 residues. Germline-derived CDR1 and CDR2 are MNHEY and SMNVEV (reference sequence). The V and J ends lost 4 bases and 14 bases respectively, with 15 bases between them.

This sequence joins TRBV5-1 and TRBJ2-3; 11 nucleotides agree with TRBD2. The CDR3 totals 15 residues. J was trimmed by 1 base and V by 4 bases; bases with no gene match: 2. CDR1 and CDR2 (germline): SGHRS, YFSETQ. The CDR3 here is CASSETSGGTDTQYF. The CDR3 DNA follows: TGCGCCAGCAGCGAGACTAGCGGGGGCACAGATACGCAGTATTTT.

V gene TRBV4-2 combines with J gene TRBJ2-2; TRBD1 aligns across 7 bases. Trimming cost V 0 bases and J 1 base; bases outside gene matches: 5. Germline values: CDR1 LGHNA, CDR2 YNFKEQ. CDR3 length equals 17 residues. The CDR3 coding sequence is TGTGCCAGCAGCCAAGATTGGGCAGGGGGGAACACCGGGGAGCTGTTTTTT. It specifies CASSQDWAGGNTGELFF.

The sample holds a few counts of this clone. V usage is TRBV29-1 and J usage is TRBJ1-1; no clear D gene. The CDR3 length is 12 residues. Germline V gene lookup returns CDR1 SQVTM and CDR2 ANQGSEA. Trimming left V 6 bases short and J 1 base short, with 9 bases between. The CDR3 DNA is TGCAGCGTAGGGCGGGCGAACACTGAAGCTTTCTTT. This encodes CSVGRANTEAFF. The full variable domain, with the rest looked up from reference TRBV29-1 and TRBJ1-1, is SAVISQKPSRDICQRGTSLTIQCQVDSQVTMMFWYRQQPGQSLTLIATANQGSEATYESGFVIDKFPISRPNLTFSTLTVSNMSPEDSSIYLCSVGRANTEAFFGQGTRLTVV.

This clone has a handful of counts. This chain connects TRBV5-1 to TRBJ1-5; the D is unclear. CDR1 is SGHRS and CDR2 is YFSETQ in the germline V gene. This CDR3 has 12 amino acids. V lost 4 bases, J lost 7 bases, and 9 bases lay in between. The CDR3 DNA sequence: TGCGCCAGCAGCCCGGACCGCCAGCCCCAGCATTTT. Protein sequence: CASSPDRQPQHF.

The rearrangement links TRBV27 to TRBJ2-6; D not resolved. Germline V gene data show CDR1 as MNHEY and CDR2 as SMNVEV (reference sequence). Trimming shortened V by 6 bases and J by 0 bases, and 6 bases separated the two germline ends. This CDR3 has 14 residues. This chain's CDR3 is CASRAISGANVLTF. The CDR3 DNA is TGTGCCAGCAGAGCCATCTCTGGGGCCAACGTCCTGACTTTC.

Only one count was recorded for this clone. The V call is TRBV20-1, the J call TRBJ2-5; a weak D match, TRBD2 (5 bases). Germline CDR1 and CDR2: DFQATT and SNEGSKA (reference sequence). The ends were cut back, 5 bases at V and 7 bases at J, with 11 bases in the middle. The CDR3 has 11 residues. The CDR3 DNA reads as TGCAGTGCTCTACTTGAGGGGACCCAGTACTTC. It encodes CSALLEGTQYF.

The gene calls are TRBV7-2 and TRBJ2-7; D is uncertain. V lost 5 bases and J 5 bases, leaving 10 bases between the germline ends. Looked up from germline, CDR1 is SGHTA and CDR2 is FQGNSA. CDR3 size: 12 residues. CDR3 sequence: CASSLLGDEQYF. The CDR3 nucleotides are TGTGCCAGCAGCCTGCTTGGGGACGAGCAGTACTTC.

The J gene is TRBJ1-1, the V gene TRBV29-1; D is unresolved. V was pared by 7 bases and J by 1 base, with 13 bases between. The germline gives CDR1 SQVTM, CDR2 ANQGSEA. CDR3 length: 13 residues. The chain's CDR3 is CSAHRNTNTEAFF. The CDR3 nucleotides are TGCAGCGCCCACAGAAACACGAACACTGAAGCTTTCTTT.

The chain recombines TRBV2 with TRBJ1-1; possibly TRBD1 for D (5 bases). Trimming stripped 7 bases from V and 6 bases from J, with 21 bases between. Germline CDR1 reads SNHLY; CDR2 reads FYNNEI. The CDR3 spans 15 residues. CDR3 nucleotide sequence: TGTGCCAGCATCCTTACGGGGGGGAAAAACGCTGAAGCTTTCTTT. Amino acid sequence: CASILTGGKNAEAFF. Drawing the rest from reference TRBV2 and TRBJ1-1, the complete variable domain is EPEVTQTPSHQVTQMGQEVILRCVPISNHLYFYWYRQILGQKVEFLVSFYNNEISEKSEIFDDQFSVERPDGSNFTLKIRSTKLEDSAMYFCASILTGGKNAEAFFGQGTRLTVV.

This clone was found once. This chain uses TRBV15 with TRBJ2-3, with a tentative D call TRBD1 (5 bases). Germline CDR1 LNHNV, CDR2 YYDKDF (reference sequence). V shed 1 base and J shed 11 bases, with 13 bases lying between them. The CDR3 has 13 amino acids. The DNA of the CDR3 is TGTGCCACCAGCAGAGGCCAGGGCAGGATGCAGTATTTT. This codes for CATSRGQGRMQYF.

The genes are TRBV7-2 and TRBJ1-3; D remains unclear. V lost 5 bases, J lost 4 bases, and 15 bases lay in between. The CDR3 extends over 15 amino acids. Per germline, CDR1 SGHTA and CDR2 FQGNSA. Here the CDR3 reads CASSARLGSGNTIYF. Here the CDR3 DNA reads TGTGCCAGCAGCGCCCGATTAGGCTCCGGAAACACCATATATTTT.

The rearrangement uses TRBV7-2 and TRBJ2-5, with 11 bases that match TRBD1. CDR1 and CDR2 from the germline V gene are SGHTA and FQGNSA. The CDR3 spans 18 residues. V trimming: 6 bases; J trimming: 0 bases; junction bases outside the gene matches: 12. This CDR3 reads CASRRMGGDRGYQETQYF. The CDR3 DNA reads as TGTGCCAGCAGACGAATGGGAGGGGACAGGGGGTACCAAGAGACCCAGTACTTC.

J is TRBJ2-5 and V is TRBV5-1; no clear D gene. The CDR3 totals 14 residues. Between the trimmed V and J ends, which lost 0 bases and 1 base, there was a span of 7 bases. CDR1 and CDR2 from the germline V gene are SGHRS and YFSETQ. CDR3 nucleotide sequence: TGCGCCAGCAGCTTGGAGACGCCCCAAGAGACCCAGTACTTC. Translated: CASSLETPQETQYF.

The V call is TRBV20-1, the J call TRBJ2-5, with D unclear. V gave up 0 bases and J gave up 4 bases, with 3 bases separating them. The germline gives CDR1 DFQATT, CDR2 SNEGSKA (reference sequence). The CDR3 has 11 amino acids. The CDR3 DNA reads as TGCAGTGCTAGAGACATAGAGACCCAGTACTTC. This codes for CSARDIETQYF.

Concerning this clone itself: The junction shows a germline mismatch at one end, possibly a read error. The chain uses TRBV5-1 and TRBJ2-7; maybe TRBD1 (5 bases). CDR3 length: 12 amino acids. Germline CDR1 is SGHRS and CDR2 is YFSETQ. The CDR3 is CASSLEGRQGFF. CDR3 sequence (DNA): TGCGCCAGCAGCTTGGAAGGTAGGCAGGGATTCTTC.

This chain's CDR3 is CAWSPGQGLSTIYF. The CDR3 DNA reads as TGTGCCTGGTCCCCGGGACAGGGGTTAAGCACCATATATTTT. This chain uses TRBV30 with TRBJ1-3, with TRBD1 matching 10 bases. The CDR3 has 14 amino acids. J gave up 9 bases and V 5 bases, and 10 bases lay outside the gene matches. The V gene's germline CDR1 is GTSNPN and CDR2 SVGIG (reference sequence).

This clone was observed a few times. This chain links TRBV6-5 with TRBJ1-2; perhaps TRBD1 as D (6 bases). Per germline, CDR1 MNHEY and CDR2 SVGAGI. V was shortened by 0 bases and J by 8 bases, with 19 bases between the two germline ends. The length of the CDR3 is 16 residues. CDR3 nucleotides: TGTGCCAGCAGTTACTCGTACGATGCGGGGGCTAAAGGCTACACCTTC. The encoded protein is CASSYSYDAGAKGYTF.